This TCR beta chain was identified in a study of human T cells and chemical hapten exposure. Study results and limitations: The number of TCRs over 1 in 1000 frequency stayed unchanged after DPC.

Regarding this clonotype: The antigen remains undetermined.

As for time point: patch test 3, about 24 weeks after DPC sensitization. Regarding treatment: therapeutic diphenylcyclopropenone sensitization with weekly scalp DPC. One entry per CDR3 protein results from TCRdb running MiXCR on the RACE reads. The sample has approximately 110,000 distinct CDR3 sequences, about 34% seen once. After removal of 0 bases from V and 0 bases from J, the junction contained 1 base not matched to a gene. Germline V gene data show CDR1 as SGDLS and CDR2 as YYNGEE. The CDR3 loop spans 16 amino acids. The chain has TRBV9 and TRBJ2-3; 10 nucleotides agree with TRBD2. The sample here was whole blood, taken in connection with sensitization to the hapten diphenylcyclopropenone (DPC). This sequence originates from a man aged 40-49 years with alopecia areata. Some clones in this sample may be carry-over from other donors' samples. CDR3 nucleotides: TGTGCCAGCAGCGTAGTAGCGGGAGGTAGCACAGATACGCAGTATTTT. Protein: CASSVVAGGSTDTQYF.